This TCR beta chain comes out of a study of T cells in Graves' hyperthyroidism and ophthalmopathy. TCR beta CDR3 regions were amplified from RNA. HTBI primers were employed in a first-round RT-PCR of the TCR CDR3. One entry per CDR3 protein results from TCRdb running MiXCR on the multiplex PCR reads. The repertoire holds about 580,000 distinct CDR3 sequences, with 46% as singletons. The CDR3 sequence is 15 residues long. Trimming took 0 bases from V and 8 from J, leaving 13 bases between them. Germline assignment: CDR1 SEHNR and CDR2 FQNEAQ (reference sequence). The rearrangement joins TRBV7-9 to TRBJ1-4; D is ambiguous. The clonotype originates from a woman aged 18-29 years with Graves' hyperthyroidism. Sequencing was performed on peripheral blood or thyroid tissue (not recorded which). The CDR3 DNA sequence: TGTGCCAGCAGCTTAGCGAATAGCGGGGTGGAAAAACTGTTTTTT. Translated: CASSLANSGVEKLFF.